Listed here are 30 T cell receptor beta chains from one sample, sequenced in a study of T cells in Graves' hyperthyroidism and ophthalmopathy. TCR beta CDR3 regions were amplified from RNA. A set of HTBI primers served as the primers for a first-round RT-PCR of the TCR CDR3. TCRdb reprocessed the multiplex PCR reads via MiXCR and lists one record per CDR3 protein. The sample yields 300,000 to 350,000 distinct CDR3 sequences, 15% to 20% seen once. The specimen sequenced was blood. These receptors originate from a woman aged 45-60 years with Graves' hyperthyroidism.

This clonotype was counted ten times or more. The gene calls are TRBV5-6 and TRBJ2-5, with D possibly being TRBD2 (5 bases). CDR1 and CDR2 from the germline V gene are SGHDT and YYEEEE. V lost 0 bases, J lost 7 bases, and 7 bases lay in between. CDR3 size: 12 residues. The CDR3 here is CASSLGSGTQYF. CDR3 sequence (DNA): TGTGCCAGCAGCTTGGGGAGCGGGACCCAGTACTTC. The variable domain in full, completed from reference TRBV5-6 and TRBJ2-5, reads DAGVTQSPTHLIKTRGQQVTLRCSPKSGHDTVSWYQQALGQGPQFIFQYYEEEERQRGNFPDRFSGHQFPNYSSELNVNALLLGDSALYLCASSLGSGTQYFGPGTRLLVL.

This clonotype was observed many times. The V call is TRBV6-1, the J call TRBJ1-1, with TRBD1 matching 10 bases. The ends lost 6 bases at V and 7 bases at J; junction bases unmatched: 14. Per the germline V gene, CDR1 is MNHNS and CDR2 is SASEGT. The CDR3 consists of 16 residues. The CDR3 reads CASSLRQGAPNFEAFF. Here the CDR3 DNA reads TGTGCCAGCAGCCTTAGACAGGGGGCGCCGAACTTTGAAGCTTTCTTT.

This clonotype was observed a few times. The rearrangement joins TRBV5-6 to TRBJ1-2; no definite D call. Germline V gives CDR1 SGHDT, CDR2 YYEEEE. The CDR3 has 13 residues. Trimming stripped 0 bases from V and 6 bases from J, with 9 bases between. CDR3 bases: TGTGCCAGCAGCTTGGTTAGGATCGATGGCTACACCTTC. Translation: CASSLVRIDGYTF.

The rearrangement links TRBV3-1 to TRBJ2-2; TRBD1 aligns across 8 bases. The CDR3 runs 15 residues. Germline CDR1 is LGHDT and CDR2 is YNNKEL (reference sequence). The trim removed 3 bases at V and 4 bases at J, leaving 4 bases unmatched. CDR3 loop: CASSHETGGTGELFF. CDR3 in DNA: TGTGCCAGCAGCCACGAAACAGGGGGCACCGGGGAGCTGTTTTTT.

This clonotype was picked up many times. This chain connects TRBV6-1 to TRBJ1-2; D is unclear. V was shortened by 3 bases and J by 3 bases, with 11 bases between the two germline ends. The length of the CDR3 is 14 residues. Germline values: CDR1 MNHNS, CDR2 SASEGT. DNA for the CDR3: TGTGCCAGCAGTGATCTACAGCCTTACTATGGCTACACCTTC. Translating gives CASSDLQPYYGYTF.

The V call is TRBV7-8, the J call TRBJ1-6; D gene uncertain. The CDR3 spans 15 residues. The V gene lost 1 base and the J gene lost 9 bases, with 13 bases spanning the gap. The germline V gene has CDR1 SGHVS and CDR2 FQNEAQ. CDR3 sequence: CASSLEETWGSPLHF. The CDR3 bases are TGTGCCAGCAGCTTAGAAGAGACGTGGGGTTCACCCCTCCACTTT.

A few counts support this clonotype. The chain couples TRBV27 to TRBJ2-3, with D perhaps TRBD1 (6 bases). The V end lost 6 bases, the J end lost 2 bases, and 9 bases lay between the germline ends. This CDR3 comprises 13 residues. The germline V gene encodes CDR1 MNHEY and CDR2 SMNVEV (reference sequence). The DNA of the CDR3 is TGTGCCAGCAGGTCAGGGGCCACAGATACGCAGTATTTT. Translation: CASRSGATDTQYF.

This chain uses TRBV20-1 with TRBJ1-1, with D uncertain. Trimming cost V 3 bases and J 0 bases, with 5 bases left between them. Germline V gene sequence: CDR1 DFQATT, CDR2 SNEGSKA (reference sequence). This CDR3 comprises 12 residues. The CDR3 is CSASGLNTEAFF. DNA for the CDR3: TGCAGTGCTAGCGGGCTGAACACTGAAGCTTTCTTT.

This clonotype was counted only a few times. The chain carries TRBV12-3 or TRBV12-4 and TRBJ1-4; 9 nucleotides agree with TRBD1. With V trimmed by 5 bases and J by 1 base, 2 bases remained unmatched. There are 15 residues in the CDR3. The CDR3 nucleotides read TGTGCCAGCAGTCCGGGACAGGGAACTAATGAAAAACTGTTTTTT. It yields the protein CASSPGQGTNEKLFF.

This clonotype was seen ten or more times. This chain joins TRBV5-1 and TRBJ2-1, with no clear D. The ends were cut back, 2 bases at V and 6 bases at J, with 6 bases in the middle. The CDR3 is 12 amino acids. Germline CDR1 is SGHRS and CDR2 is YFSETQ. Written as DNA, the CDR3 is TGCGCCAGCAGCTTCGGCCCCAATGAGCAGTTCTTC. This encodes CASSFGPNEQFF.

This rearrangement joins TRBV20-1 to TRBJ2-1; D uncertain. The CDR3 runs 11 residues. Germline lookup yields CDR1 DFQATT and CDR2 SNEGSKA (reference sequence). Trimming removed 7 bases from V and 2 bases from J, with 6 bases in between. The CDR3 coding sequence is TGCAGTGTCGAGACCTACAATGAGCAGTTCTTC. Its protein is CSVETYNEQFF.

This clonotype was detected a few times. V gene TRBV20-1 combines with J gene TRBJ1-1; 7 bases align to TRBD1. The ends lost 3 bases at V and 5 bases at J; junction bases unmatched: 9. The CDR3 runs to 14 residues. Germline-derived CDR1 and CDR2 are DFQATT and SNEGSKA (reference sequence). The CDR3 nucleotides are TGCAGTGCTAGTTCCACAGGGGTGGGAACTGAAGCTTTCTTT. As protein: CSASSTGVGTEAFF.

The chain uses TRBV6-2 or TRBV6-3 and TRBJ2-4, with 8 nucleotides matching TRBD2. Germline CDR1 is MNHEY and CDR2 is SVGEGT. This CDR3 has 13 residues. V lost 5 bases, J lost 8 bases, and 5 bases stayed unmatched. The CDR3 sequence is CASSPGGADIQYF. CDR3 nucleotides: TGTGCCAGCAGTCCGGGGGGGGCCGACATTCAGTACTTC.

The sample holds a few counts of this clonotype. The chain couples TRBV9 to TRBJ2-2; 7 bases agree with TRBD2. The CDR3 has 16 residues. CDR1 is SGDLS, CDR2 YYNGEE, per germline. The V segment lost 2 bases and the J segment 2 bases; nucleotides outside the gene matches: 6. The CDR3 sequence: CASSVSSGINTGELFF. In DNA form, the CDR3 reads TGTGCCAGCAGCGTGTCGAGCGGGATTAACACCGGGGAGCTGTTTTTT.

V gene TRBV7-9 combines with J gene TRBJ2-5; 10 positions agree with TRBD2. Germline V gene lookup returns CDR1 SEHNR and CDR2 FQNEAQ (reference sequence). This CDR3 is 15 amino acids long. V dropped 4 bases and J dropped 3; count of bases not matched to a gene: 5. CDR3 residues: CASSSPSGSEETQYF. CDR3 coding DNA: TGTGCCAGCAGCTCCCCTAGCGGGAGCGAAGAGACCCAGTACTTC.

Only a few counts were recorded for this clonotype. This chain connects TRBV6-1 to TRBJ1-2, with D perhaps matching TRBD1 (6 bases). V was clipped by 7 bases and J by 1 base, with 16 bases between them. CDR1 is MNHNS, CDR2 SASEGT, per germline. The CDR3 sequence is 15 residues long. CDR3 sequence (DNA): TGTGCCAGCACCGGAACAGGGATGAATAACTATGGCTACACCTTC. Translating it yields CASTGTGMNNYGYTF.

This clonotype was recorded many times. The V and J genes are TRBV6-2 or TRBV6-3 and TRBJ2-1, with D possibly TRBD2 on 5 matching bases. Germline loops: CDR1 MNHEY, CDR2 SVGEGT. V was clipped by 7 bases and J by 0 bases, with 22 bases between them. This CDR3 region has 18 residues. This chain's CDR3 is CASNQAPGVGSSYNEQFF. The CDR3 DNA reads TGTGCCAGCAACCAAGCCCCCGGGGTCGGATCCTCCTACAATGAGCAGTTCTTC.

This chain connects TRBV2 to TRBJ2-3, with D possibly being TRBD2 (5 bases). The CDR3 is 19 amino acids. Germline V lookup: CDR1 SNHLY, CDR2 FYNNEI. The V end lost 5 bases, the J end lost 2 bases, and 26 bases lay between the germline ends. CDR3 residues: CASSLEEEGGRRITDTQYF. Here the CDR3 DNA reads TGTGCCAGCAGTCTAGAGGAGGAAGGAGGCCGCAGAATCACAGATACGCAGTATTTT.

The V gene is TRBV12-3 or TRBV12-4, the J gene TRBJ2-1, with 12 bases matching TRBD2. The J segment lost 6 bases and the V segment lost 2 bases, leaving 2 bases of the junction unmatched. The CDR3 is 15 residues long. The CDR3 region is CASSLTSGGSNEQFF. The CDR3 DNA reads TGTGCCAGCAGTTTAACTAGCGGGGGGAGCAATGAGCAGTTCTTC.

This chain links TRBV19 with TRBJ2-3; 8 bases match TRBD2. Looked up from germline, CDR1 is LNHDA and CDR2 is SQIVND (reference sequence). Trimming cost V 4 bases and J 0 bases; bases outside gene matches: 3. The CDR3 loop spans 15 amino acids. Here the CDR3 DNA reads TGTGCCAGTAGTACACTAGCGGCTAGCACAGATACGCAGTATTTT. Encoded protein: CASSTLAASTDTQYF.

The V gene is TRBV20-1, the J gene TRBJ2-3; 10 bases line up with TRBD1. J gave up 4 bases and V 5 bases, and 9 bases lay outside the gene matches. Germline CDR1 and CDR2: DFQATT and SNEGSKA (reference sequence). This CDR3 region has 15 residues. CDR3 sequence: CSAVGTGVFPDTQYF. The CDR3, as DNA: TGCAGTGCTGTCGGGACAGGGGTATTCCCAGATACGCAGTATTTT.

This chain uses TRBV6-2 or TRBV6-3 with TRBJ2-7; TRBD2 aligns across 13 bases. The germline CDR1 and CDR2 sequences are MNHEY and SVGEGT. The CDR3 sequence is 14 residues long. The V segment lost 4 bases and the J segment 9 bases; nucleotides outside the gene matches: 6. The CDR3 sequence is CASSSTSGGMGQYV. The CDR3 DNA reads TGTGCCAGCAGTTCGACTAGCGGGGGGATGGGGCAGTACGTC.

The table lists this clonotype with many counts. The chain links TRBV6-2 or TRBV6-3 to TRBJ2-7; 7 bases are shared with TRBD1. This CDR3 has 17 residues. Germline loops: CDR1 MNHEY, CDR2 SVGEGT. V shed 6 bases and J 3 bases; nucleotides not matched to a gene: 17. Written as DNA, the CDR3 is TGTGCCAGCAGATCACAGGGGCGAAGGGTCCTCGACTACGAGCAGTACTTC. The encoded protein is CASRSQGRRVLDYEQYF.

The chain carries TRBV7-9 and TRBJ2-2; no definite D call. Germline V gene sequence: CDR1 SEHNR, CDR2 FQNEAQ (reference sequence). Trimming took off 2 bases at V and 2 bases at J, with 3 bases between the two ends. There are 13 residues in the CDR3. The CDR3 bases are TGTGCCAGCAGCTTATTCAACACCGGGGAGCTGTTTTTT. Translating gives CASSLFNTGELFF.

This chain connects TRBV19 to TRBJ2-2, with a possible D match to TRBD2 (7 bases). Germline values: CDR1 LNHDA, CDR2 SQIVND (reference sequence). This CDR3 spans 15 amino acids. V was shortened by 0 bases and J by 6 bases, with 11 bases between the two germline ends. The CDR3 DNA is TGTGCCAGTAGTATAGAGGGAGGGGGGCCCGGGGAGCTGTTTTTT. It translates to CASSIEGGGPGELFF.

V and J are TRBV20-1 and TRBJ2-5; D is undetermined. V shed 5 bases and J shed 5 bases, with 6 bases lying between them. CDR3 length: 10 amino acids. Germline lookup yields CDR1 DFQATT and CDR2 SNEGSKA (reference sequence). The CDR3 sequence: CSAATETQYF. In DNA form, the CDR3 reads TGCAGTGCTGCGACGGAGACCCAGTACTTC.

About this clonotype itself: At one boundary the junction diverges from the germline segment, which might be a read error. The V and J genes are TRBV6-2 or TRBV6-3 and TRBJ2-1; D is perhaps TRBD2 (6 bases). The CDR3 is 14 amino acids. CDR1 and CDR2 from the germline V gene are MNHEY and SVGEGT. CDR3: CASSPPGVYNEQFF. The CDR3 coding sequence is TGCGCCAGCAGCCCCCCGGGGGTTTACAATGAGCAGTTCTTC.

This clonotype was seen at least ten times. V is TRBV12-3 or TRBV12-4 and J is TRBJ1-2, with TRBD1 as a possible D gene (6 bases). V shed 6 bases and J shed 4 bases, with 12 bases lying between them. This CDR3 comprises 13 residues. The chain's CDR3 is CASSPGQGYGYTF. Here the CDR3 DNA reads TGTGCCAGCAGCCCGGGACAAGGCTATGGCTACACCTTC.

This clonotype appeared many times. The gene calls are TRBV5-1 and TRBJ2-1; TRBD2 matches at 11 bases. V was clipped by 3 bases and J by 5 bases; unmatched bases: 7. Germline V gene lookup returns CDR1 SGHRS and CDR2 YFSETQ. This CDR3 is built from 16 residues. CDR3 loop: CASSSAGTSGHNEQFF. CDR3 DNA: TGCGCCAGCAGCTCCGCCGGGACTAGCGGCCACAATGAGCAGTTCTTC.

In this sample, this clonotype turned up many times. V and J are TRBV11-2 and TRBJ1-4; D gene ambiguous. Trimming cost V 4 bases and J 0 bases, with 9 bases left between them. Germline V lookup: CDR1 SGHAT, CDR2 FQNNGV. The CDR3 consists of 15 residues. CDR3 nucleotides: TGTGCCAGCAGCTCGAACCCTGCAACTAATGAAAAACTGTTTTTT. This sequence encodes CASSSNPATNEKLFF.